This T cell receptor beta chain came from a study of Graves' ophthalmopathy and Graves' hyperthyroidism. Study-level points and caveats: The model achieved about 67% sensitivity and around 72% specificity for ophthalmopathy progression.

The TCR beta CDR3 regions underwent amplification from RNA transcripts. The workflow started with a first-round RT-PCR run with HTBI primers and then moved on to a second-round multiplex PCR. TCRdb passed the multiplex PCR reads through MiXCR, listing each CDR3 protein once. The profile shows under 250,000 distinct CDR3 sequences, about 22% of them singletons. There are many counts of this clonotype. Its target is not known. Certain patients were not enrolled. These were patients with other autoimmune diseases, uncontrolled infections, pregnancy or lactation. The sequenced sample consisted of peripheral blood. The origin of this receptor is a woman aged 45-59 years with Graves' ophthalmopathy.

Here the CDR3 DNA reads TGTGCCAGAACAGGGTCCTTTGACACTGAAGCTTTCTTT. This codes for CARTGSFDTEAFF. The chain joins TRBV2 to TRBJ1-1; TRBD1 is a possible D gene (6 bases). Deletions cut 9 bases from V and 3 bases from J, with 14 bases between. The CDR3 spans 13 residues. CDR1 SNHLY and CDR2 FYNNEI come from the germline V gene.